This T cell receptor (beta chain) was retrieved from a study of control samples from healthy donors and cancer patients. Germline values: CDR1 SGHNT, CDR2 YYREEE (reference sequence). Trimming removed 5 bases from V and 10 bases from J; junction bases left unmatched: 9. This CDR3 is 14 amino acids long. Produced via immunoSEQ multiplex PCR; TCRdb's table is partial and in-frame only. Of 95,000 to 120,000 clones listed, about 80% are singletons. This TCR was sampled from a young man in good health. This chain connects TRBV5-4 to TRBJ1-6; 7 nucleotides match TRBD1. Sequenced: blood. The CDR3 DNA sequence: TGTGCCAGCAGTTCTTCAGGGGGAGCATCACCCCTCCACTTT. Protein product: CASSSSGGASPLHF.